The 2 T cell receptor beta chains presented below share a single source sample, sequenced in a study of T cell responses to AZD1222 COVID-19 vaccine. Profiling relied on immunoSEQ multiplex PCR, and the TCRdb table lists in-frame clones only, not all of them. The table records 170,000 or so clones, 85% to 95% of them present only once. Sequencing used peripheral blood, obtained 28 days after the second dose of the MenACWY control vaccine. These receptor sequences come from an adult who received the MenACWY meningococcal vaccine as a control.

The genes are TRBV5-4 and TRBJ2-2; tentative D call: TRBD1 (5 bases). From germline, CDR1 is SGHNT and CDR2 YYREEE (reference sequence). Deletions cut 0 bases from V and 4 bases from J, with 10 bases between. The CDR3 sequence is 15 residues long. The chain's CDR3 is CASSLAGRRTGELFF. In nucleotides, the CDR3 is TGTGCCAGCAGCTTGGCAGGGCGGCGCACCGGGGAGCTGTTTTTT.

The rearrangement links TRBV30 to TRBJ1-6; 7 bases are a match to TRBD1. Germline CDR1 and CDR2: GTSNPN and SVGIG (reference sequence). There are 13 residues in the CDR3. Germline trimming cut 0 bases from V and 14 bases from J; bases unmatched to any gene: 7. The CDR3 here is CAWSVQGPPALHF. In DNA form, the CDR3 reads TGTGCCTGGAGTGTACAGGGGCCACCCGCCCTCCACTTT. The full variable domain, completed using reference TRBV30 and TRBJ1-6, is SQTIHQWPATLVQPVGSPLSLECTVEGTSNPNLYWYRQAAGRGLQLLFYSVGIGQISSEVPQNLSASRPQDRQFILSSKKLLLSDSGFYLCAWSVQGPPALHFGNGTRLTVT.